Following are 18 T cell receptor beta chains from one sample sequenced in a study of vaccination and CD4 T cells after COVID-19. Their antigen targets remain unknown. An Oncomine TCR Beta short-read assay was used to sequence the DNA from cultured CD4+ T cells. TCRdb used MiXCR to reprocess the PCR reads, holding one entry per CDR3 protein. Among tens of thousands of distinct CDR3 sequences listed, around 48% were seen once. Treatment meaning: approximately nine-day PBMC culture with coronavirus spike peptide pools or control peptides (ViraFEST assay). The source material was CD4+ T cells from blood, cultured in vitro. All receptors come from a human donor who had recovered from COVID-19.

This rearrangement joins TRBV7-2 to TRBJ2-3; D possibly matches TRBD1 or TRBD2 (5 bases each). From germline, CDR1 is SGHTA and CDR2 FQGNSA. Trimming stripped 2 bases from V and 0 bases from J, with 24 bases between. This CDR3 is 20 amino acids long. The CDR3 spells CASSLRGRGRGQLSTDTQYF. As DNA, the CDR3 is TGTGCCAGCAGCTTACGAGGACGGGGCCGCGGGCAACTCAGCACAGATACGCAGTATTTT.

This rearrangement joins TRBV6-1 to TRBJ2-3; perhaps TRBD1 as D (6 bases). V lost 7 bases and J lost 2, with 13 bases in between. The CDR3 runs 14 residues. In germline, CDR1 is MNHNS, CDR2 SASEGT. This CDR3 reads CASTTGQSTDTQYF. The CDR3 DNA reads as TGTGCCAGCACCACAGGACAGTCCACAGATACGCAGTATTTT.

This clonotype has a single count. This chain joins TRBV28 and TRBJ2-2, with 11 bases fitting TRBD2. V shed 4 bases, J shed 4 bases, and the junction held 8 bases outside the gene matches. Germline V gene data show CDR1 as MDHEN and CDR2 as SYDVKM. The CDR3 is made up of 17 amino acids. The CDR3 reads CASSSPTSGSGTGELFF. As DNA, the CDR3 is TGTGCCAGCAGTTCCCCAACTAGCGGGAGTGGCACCGGGGAGCTGTTTTTT.

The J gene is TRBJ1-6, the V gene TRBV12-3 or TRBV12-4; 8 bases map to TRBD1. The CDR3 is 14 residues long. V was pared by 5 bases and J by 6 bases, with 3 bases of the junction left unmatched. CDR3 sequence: CASSTTGGNSPLHF. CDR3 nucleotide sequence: TGTGCCAGCAGTACCACAGGGGGTAATTCACCCCTCCACTTT.

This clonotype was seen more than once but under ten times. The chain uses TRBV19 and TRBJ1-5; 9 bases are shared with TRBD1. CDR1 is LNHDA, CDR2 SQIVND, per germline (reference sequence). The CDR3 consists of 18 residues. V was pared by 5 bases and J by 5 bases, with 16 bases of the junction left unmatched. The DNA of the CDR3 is TGTGCCAGTAGTGACGGACAGGGGAAATTGTACGGGGATCAGCCCCAGCATTTT. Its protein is CASSDGQGKLYGDQPQHF.

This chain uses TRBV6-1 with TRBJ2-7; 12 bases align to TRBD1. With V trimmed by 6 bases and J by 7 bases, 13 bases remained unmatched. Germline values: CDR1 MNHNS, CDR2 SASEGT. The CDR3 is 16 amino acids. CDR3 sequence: CASSRDRGLEGGEQYF. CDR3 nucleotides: TGTGCCAGCAGCCGGGACAGGGGGCTGGAAGGCGGGGAGCAGTACTTC.

CDR3 nucleotides: TGCGCCAGCAGCTGGACAGGGGGGAGCACAGATACGCAGTATTTT. Translation: CASSWTGGSTDTQYF. V is TRBV5-1 and J is TRBJ2-3; 10 positions match TRBD1. CDR3 length: 15 residues. With V trimmed by 3 bases and J by 0 bases, 1 base remained unmatched. Germline V gives CDR1 SGHRS, CDR2 YFSETQ.

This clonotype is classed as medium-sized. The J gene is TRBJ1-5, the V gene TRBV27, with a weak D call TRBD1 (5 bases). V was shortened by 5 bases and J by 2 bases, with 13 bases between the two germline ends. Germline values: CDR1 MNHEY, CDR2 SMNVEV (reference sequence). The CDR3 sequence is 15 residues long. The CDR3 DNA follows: TGTGCCAGCAGTCCACAGGCCCCCCGCAATCAGCCCCAGCATTTT. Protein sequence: CASSPQAPRNQPQHF.

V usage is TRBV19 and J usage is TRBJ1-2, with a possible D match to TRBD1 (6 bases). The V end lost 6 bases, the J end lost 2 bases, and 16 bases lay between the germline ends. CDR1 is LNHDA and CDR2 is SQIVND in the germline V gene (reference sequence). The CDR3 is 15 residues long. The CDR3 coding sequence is TGTGCCAGTAGCCTGGGGGCGGCGAAGAACTATGGCTACACCTTC. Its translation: CASSLGAAKNYGYTF.

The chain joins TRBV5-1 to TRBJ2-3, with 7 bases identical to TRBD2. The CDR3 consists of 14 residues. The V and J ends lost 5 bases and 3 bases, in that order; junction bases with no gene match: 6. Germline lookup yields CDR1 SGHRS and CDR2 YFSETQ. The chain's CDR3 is CASSVGGGTDTQYF. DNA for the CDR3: TGCGCCAGCAGTGTTGGGGGGGGGACAGATACGCAGTATTTT.

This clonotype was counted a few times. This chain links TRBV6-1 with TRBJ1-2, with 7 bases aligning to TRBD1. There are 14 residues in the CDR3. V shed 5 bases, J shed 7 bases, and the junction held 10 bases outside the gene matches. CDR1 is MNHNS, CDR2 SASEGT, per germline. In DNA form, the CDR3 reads TGTGCCAGCAGTATCGAGGGGGCGCGGGGTGGCTACACCTTC. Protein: CASSIEGARGGYTF.

CDR3: CASSVGADSGANVLTF. For the CDR3, the DNA is TGTGCCAGCAGCGTCGGAGCAGACTCTGGGGCCAACGTCCTGACTTTC. This chain links TRBV7-2 with TRBJ2-6, with D hard to call. Trimming pared 5 bases from V and 0 bases from J, leaving 11 bases between. The CDR3 contains 16 residues. CDR1 SGHTA and CDR2 FQGNSA come from the germline V gene.

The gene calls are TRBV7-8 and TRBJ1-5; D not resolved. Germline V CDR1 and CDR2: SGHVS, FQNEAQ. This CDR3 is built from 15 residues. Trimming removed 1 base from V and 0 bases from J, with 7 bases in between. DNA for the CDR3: TGTGCCAGCAGCTTAGACGGAAATAGCAATCAGCCCCAGCATTTT. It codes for CASSLDGNSNQPQHF.

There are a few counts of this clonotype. The CDR3 protein is CSAREGTGATGELFF. As DNA, the CDR3 is TGCAGTGCTAGAGAGGGGACAGGGGCCACCGGGGAGCTGTTTTTT. This sequence joins TRBV20-1 and TRBJ2-2, with 10 bases that match TRBD1. This CDR3 spans 15 amino acids. The trim removed 0 bases at V and 4 bases at J, leaving 2 bases unmatched. Germline CDR1 and CDR2: DFQATT and SNEGSKA (reference sequence).

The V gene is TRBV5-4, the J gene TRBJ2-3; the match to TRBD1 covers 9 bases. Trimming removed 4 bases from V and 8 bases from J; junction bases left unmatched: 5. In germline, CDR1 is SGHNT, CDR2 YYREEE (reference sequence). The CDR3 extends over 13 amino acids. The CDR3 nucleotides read TGTGCCAGCAGCCGGGACAGGGACGGTACGCAGTATTTT. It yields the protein CASSRDRDGTQYF.

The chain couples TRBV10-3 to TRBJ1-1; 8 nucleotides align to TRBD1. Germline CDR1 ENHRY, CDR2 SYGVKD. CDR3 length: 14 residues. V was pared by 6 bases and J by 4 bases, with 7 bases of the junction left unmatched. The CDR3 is CAISVTQGATEAFF. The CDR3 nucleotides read TGTGCCATCAGCGTAACGCAGGGGGCCACTGAAGCTTTCTTT.

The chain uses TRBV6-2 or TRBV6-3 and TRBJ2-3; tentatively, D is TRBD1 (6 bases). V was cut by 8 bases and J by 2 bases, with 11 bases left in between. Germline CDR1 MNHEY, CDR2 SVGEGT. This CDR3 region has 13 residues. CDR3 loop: CASVQGSTDTQYF. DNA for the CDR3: TGTGCCAGCGTACAGGGTTCCACAGATACGCAGTATTTT.

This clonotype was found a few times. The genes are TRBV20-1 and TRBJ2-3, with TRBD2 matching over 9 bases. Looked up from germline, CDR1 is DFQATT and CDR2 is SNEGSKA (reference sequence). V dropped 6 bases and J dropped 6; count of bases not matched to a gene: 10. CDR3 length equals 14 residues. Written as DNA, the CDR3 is TGCAGTGCCCCGACTAGCGGTCATCGTGATACGCAGTATTTT. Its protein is CSAPTSGHRDTQYF.